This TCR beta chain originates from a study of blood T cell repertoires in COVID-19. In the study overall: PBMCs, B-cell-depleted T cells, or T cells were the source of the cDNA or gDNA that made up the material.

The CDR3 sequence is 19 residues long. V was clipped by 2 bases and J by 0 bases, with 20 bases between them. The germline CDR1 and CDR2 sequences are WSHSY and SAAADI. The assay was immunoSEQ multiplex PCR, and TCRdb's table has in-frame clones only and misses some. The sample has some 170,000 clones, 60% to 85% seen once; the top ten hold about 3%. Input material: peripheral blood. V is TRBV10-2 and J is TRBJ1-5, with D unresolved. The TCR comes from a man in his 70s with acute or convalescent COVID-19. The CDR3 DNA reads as TGCGCCAGCAGTGAGCTCCCTCCTGATCGGTTTCATAGCAATCAGCCCCAGCATTTT. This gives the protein CASSELPPDRFHSNQPQHF.